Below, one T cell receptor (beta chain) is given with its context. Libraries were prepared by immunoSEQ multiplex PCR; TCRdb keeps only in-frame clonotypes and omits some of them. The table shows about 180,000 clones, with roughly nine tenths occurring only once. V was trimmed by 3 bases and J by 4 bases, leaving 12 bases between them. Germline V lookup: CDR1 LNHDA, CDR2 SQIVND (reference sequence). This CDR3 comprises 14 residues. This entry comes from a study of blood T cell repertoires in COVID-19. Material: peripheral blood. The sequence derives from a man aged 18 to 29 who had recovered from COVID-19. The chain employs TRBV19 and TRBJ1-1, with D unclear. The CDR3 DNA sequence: TGTGCCAGTAGTATCAGTCCCTCGGGCACTGAAGCTTTCTTT. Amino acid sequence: CASSISPSGTEAFF.